This T cell receptor beta chain was sequenced during a study of blood T cell repertoires in COVID-19. Methods used by the authors: Nucleated cell counts were estimated from reference gene primer amplification. Measured with immunoSEQ multiplex PCR; TCRdb has only the in-frame clones, and not every one. V and J calls and clone size are given by that table; D and trimming were obtained from the DNA. In the table there are about 220,000 clones, approximately 80% of which are singletons. Clinical histories supplied by participants themselves formed the basis of cohort assignment. Symptom resolution, clearance, or two negative PCRs marked donors in Cohort 3 as recovered. The CDR3 covers 14 residues. V lost 0 bases and J 8 bases, leaving 9 bases between the germline ends. The V gene's germline CDR1 is SGHRS and CDR2 YFSETQ.

The origin of this receptor is a woman in her sixties or seventies who had recovered from COVID-19. Material: PBMCs or T cells enriched from blood (not recorded which). This rearrangement joins TRBV5-1 to TRBJ1-6, with D maybe TRBD1 (5 bases). The CDR3 sequence is CASSLEGRDSPLHF. In DNA, the CDR3 is TGCGCCAGCAGCTTGGAGGGGAGGGATTCACCCCTCCACTTT.